The present T cell receptor (beta chain) was sequenced within a study of Graves' ophthalmopathy and Graves' hyperthyroidism. Beta-chain TCR CDR3 regions were amplified from RNA transcripts. HTBI primers primed a first-round RT-PCR, and a second-round multiplex PCR followed. MiXCR was run by TCRdb on the multiplex PCR reads, yielding one entry per CDR3 protein. This sample has over 650,000 distinct CDR3 sequences, with under 50% found just once. The junction had 4 bases not matched to a gene; V was cut back by 3 bases and J by 13 bases. This CDR3 region has 12 residues. Germline CDR1 SGDLS, CDR2 YYNGEE.

This sequence originates from an adult man with Graves' ophthalmopathy. Sequenced sample: peripheral blood. The chain links TRBV9 to TRBJ1-6, with 7 positions matching TRBD1. The CDR3 spells CASSGQGGPLHF. The DNA for the CDR3 is TGTGCCAGCAGCGGGCAGGGGGGCCCCCTCCACTTT. The variable domain in full, with the rest retrieved from reference TRBV9 and TRBJ1-6, is DSGVTQTPKHLITATGQRVTLRCSPRSGDLSVYWYQQSLDQGLQFLIQYYNGEERAKGNILERFSAQQFPDLHSELNLSSLELGDSALYFCASSGQGGPLHFGNGTRLTVT.